This section outlines one T cell receptor beta chain sequence together with its context. The sample comes from a study of PD-1 blockade in mismatch repair-deficient tumors. The repertoire was sequenced with immunoSEQ multiplex PCR; TCRdb's copy has only in-frame clones and lacks some. Of roughly 50,000 clones listed, 81% are singletons. There are 13 residues in the CDR3. The V end lost 5 bases, the J end lost 7 bases, and 14 bases lay between the germline ends. In germline, CDR1 is MRHNA, CDR2 SNTAGT. Sample: peripheral blood, taken about 20 weeks after starting pembrolizumab. The receptor comes from an adult with mismatch repair-deficient cancer. The rearrangement joins TRBV6-4 to TRBJ1-2, with D uncertain. CDR3 nucleotides: TGTGCCAGCAGTAACACCGGTCGGGGTGGCTACACCTTC. Translation gives CASSNTGRGGYTF.